This T cell receptor beta chain was identified during a study of T cells after yellow fever vaccination. TCR cDNA was made by 5'RACE template switching, adding a universal primer site and UMIs. TCRdb analysed the 5' RACE reads with MiXCR anew, one entry per CDR3 protein. This sample carries some 350,000 distinct CDR3 sequences, approximately 4% of them seen once, and the ten largest clones take approximately 24%. Whole-study results and caveats: The booster saw the reappearance of most primary-vaccination clones (roughly 95% CD4, 70% to 90% CD8). There was a small share of clonotypes that showed up in both the CD4 and CD8 compartments. Though weaker, the secondary response peaked faster, on day 5 versus 15.

The CDR3 runs 18 residues. V trimming: 2 bases; J trimming: 4 bases; junction bases outside the gene matches: 14. Germline V lookup: CDR1 SGHTA, CDR2 FQGNSA. In its sample, this clonotype was seen a few times. The target antigen is unknown. The TCR originated in a man between 18 and 29 years old who received the YFV17D yellow fever vaccine. The sequencing used PBMCs, collected 5 days after the yellow fever booster vaccination. The chain couples TRBV7-2 to TRBJ2-3; 8 bases agree with TRBD2. Written as DNA, the CDR3 is TGTGCCAGCAGCTTACGTTTCGGGGGGGCCTTGTTCGCAGATACGCAGTATTTT. Translation: CASSLRFGGALFADTQYF.